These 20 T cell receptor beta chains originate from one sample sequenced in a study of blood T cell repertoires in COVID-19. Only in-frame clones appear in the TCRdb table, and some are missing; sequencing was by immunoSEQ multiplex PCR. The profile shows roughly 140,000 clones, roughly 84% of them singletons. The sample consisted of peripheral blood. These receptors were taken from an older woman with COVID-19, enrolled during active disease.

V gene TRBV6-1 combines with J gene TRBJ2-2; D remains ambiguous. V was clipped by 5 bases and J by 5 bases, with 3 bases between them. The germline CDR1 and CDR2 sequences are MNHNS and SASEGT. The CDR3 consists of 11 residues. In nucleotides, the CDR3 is TGTGCCAGCAGTTCGACCGGGGAGCTGTTTTTT. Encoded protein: CASSSTGELFF.

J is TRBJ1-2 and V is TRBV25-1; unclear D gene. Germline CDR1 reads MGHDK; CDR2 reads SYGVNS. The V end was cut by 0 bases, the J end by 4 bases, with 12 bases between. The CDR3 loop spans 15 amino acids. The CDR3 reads CASSEYSSVGYGYTF. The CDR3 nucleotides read TGTGCCAGCAGTGAATATAGCAGTGTTGGCTATGGCTACACCTTC.

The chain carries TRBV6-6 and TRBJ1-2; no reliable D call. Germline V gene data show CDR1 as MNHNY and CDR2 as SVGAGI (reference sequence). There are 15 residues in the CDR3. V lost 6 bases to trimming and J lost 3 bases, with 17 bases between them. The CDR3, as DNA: TGTGCCAGCAGCTCCCCGGACTCAACCCACTATGGCTACACCTTC. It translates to CASSSPDSTHYGYTF.

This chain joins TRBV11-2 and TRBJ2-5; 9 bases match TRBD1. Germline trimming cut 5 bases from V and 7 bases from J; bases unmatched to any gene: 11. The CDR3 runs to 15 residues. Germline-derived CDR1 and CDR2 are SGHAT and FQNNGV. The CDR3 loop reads CASSLRTGVVRTQYF. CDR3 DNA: TGTGCCAGCAGCCTTCGGACAGGGGTTGTTCGGACCCAGTACTTC. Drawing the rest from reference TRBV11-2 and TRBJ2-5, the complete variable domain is EAGVAQSPRYKIIEKRQSVAFWCNPISGHATLYWYQQILGQGPKLLIQFQNNGVVDDSQLPKDRFSAERLKGVDSTLKIQPAKLEDSAVYLCASSLRTGVVRTQYFGPGTRLLVL.

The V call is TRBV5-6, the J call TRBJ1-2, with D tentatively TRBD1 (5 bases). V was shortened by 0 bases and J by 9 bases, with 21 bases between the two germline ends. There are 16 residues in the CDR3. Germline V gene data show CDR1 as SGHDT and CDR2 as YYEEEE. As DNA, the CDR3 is TGTGCCAGCAGCTTGGGGGGCGGCCTCCCAGGGTCCAGCTACACCTTC. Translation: CASSLGGGLPGSSYTF.

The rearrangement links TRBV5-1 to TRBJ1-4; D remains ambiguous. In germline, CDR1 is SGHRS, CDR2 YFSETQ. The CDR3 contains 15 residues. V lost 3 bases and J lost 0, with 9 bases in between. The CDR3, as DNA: TGCGCCAGCAGCTCCTTATCTGCAACTAATGAAAAACTGTTTTTT. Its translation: CASSSLSATNEKLFF.

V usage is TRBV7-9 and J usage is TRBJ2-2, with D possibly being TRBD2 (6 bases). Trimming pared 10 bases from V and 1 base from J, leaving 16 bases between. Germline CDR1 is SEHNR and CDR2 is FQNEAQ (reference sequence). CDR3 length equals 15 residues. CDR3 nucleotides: TGTGCCAACCCCGGTCCTAGCGAGAACACCGGGGAGCTGTTTTTT. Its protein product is CANPGPSENTGELFF.

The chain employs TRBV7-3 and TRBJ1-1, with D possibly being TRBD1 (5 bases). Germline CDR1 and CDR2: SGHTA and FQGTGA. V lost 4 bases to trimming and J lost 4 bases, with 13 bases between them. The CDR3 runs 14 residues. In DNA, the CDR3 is TGTGCCAGCAGCTCCGCGGGGCGTCTCACTGAAGCTTTCTTT. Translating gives CASSSAGRLTEAFF.

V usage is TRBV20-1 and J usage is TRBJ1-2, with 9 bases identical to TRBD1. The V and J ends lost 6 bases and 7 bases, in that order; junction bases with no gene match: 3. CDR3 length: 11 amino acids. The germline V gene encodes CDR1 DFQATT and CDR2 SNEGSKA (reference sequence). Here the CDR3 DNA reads TGCAGTGCCGGACAGGGGTCTGGCTACACCTTC. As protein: CSAGQGSGYTF.

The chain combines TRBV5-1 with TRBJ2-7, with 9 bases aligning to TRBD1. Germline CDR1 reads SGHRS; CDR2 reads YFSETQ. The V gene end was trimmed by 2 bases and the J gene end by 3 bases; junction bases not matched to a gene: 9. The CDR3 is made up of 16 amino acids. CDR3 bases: TGCGCCAGCAGCTTTGATTCCGGGACAGGGTTCTACGAGCAGTACTTC. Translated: CASSFDSGTGFYEQYF.

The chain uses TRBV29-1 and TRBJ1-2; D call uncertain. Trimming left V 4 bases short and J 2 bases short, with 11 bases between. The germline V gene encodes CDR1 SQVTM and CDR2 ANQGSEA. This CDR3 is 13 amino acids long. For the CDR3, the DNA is TGCAGCGTTGCTGGCAGAGGCAACTATGGCTACACCTTC. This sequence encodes CSVAGRGNYGYTF.

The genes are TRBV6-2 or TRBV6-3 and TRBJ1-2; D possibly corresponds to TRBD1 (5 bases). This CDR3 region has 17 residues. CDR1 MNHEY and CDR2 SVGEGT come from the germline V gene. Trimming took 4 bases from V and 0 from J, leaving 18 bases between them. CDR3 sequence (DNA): TGTGCCAGCAGTTCCGGGGGATGGACCTTAGCTAACTATGGCTACACCTTC. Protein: CASSSGGWTLANYGYTF.

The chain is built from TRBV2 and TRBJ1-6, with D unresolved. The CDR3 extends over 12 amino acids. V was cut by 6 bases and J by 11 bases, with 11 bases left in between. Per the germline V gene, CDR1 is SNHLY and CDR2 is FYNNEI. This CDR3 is CASRGHVAPLHF. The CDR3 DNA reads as TGTGCCAGCAGGGGCCATGTTGCACCCCTCCACTTT.

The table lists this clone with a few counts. This CDR3 reads CASSPSPDRANTEAFF. CDR3 DNA: TGTGCCAGCAGCCCTTCTCCGGACAGGGCGAACACTGAAGCTTTCTTT. The V call is TRBV7-9, the J call TRBJ1-1; the match to TRBD1 covers 8 bases. The CDR3 runs 16 residues. V was pared by 5 bases and J by 1 base, with 9 bases of the junction left unmatched. Germline V CDR1 and CDR2: SEHNR, FQNEAQ (reference sequence).

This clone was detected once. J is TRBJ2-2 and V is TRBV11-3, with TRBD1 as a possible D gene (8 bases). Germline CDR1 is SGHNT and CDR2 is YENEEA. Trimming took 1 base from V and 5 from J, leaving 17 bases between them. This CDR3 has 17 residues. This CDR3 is CASSLVSTGEGTGELFF. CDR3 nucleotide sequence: TGTGCCAGCAGCTTAGTCTCGACAGGGGAGGGAACCGGGGAGCTGTTTTTT.

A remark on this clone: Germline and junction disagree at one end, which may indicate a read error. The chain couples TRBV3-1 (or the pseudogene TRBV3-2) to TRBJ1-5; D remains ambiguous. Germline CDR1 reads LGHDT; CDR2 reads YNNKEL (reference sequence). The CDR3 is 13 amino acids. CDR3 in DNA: TGTGCCAGCAGCAAAGACCCCCGTCAGCCCCAGCATTTT. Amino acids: CASSKDPRQPQHF.

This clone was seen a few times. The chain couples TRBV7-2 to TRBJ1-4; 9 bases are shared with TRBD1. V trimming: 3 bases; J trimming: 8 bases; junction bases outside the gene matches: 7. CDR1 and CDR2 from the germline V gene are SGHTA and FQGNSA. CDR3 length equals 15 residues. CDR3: CASSFPGQGREKLFF. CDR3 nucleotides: TGTGCCAGCAGCTTCCCGGGACAGGGTCGGGAAAAACTGTTTTTT.

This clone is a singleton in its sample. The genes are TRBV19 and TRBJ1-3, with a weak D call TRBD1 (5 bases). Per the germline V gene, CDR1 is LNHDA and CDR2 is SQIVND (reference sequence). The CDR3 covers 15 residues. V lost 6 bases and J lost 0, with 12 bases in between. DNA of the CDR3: TGTGCCAGTAGAACAGGAGCCTTCTCTGGAAACACCATATATTTT. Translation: CASRTGAFSGNTIYF.

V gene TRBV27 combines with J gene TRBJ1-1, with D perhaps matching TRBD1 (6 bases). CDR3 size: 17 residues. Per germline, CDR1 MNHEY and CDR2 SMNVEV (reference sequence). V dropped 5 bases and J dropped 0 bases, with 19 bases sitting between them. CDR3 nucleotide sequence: TGTGCCAGCAGTCGTGACAGGTCCCCTTCAATGAACACTGAAGCTTTCTTT. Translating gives CASSRDRSPSMNTEAFF.

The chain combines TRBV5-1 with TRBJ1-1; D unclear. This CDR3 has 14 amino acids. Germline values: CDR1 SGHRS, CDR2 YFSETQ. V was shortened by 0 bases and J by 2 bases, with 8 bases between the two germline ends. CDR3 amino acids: CASSLVPVNTEAFF. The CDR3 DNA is TGCGCCAGCAGCTTGGTTCCAGTCAACACTGAAGCTTTCTTT.